These T cell receptor beta chains were read from a single sample in a study of blood T cell repertoires in COVID-19. Sequencing used immunoSEQ multiplex PCR; TCRdb keeps in-frame clones, though not all of them. The sample yields 200,000 to 250,000 clones, around 80% seen once. What was sequenced was peripheral blood. These receptors were taken from a woman aged 70-85 years with acute or convalescent COVID-19. The CDR3 runs from the conserved cysteine through the conserved F or W. D genes are given only for firm matches. Rows may omit the clone size; those that give it use once, few, many or a size class.

j_gene | v_gene | abundance | d_gene | CDR3aa | CDR3nt
TRBJ1-1 | TRBV7-8 | NA | TRBD1 | CASSAGQGLEAFF | TGTGCCAGCAGCGCGGGACAGGGCCTTGAAGCTTTCTTT
TRBJ2-3 | TRBV9 | NA | NA | CASSVTPTDTQYF | TGTGCCAGCAGCGTTACTCCCACAGATACGCAGTATTTT
TRBJ2-7 | TRBV2 | NA | TRBD1 | CASSPGQGAYEQYF | TGTGCCAGCAGCCCGGGACAGGGAGCCTACGAGCAGTACTTC
TRBJ1-3 | TRBV18 | NA | TRBD1 | CASSLTGQGASGNTIYF | TGTGCCAGCTCACTAACCGGACAGGGGGCTTCTGGAAACACCATATATTTT
TRBJ1-1 | TRBV5-4 | NA | NA | CASSLAFSLNTEAFF | TGTGCCAGCAGCTTGGCCTTCAGTCTGAACACTGAAGCTTTCTTT
TRBJ2-1 | TRBV10-1 | few | TRBD2 | CASSDRLAGEQFF | TGCGCCAGCAGTGACCGACTAGCTGGTGAGCAGTTCTTC
TRBJ1-3 | TRBV9 | NA | NA | CASSVDRHFSGNTIYF | TGTGCCAGCAGCGTAGATAGACATTTCTCTGGAAACACCATATATTTT
TRBJ1-3 | TRBV3-1/TRBV3-2 | NA | NA | CASSLKGQGYSGNTIYF | TGTGCCAGCAGCCTCAAGGGCCAGGGCTACTCTGGAAACACCATATATTTT
TRBJ2-1 | TRBV9 | few | TRBD1 | CASSVAGQPTYNEQFF | TGTGCCAGCAGCGTAGCGGGACAGCCTACCTACAATGAGCAGTTCTTC
TRBJ2-3 | TRBV5-4 | NA | TRBD2 | CASSLKSAGGTDTQYF | TGTGCCAGCAGCTTGAAGTCCGCGGGAGGGACAGATACGCAGTATTTT